This T cell receptor beta chain was recorded in a study of CD8 T cells in Susac syndrome. Roughly 0.45 to 1 ug RNA was reverse transcribed with random hexamers. One entry per CDR3 protein, called by TCRdb with MiXCR from the immunoSEQ multiplex PCR reads. The table records 250,000 to 350,000 distinct CDR3 sequences, roughly 84% of them present only once. The study sequenced TCR beta in blood CD8+ and CD4+ T cells. TEMRA cells were enriched by FACS, while CD8+ and CD4+ T cells were obtained through a negative isolation that was performed magnetically. The sample was CD8+ T cells from PBMCs. This receptor was taken from a human donor with multiple sclerosis.

CDR3 nucleotides: TGTGCCAGCAGTTTGGGCGGGCGTAACGGGGAGCTGTTTTTT. Amino acid sequence: CASSLGGRNGELFF. V usage is TRBV28 and J usage is TRBJ2-2; possibly TRBD2 for D (5 bases). The CDR3 totals 14 residues. Germline V lookup: CDR1 MDHEN, CDR2 SYDVKM. Trimming took off 3 bases at V and 7 bases at J, with 12 bases between the two ends.